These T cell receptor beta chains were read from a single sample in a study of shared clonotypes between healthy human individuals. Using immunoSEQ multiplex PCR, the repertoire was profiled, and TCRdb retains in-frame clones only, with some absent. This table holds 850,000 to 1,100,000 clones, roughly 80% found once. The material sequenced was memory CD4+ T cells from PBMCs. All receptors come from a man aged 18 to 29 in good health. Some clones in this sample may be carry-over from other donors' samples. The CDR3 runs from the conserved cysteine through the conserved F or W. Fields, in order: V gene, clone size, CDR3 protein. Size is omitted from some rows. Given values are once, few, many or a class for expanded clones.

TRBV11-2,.,CASSITPRTEAFF
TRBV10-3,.,CAISGTSGSTDTQYF
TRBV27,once,CASSFHRPTTGELFF
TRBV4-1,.,CASSLAISSYNEQFF
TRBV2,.,CASKTNNQPQHF
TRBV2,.,CASIIREKGIQYF
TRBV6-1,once,CASSEVGTSGSAQYF
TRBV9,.,CASSGHSGANVLTF
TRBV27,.,CASSTLGTSRGNEQFF
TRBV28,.,CASSFDPTSGNDGELFF
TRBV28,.,CASSLAGQGYTF
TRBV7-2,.,CASSLFRREVPYEQYF
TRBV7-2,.,CASSYQRGQETQYF
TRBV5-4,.,CASSLTGTRNEQFF
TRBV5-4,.,CASSLSGTGDQPQHF
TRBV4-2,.,CASSQEPAVLTGELFF
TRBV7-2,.,CASSLVGAGVSNEQFF
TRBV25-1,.,CASTRLGGPDTEAFF
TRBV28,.,CASKIQSSEQFF
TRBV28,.,CASSGMRNEQFF
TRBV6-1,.,CASSEKVRGRGNEQFF
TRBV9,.,CASSPSPASGTNEQFF
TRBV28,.,CASSPNRGGSLEQYF
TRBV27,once,CASSLGTGGGTGELFF
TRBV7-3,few,CASSPPLAGPYNEQFF
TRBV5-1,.,CASSPFFGSDSEAFF
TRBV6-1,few,CASSEGQVTGELFF
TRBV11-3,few,CASSLGGGTEQFF
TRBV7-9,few,CASSPAWDSQPQHF
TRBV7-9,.,CASSYGASGNYNEQFF
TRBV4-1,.,CASSHGLSLADHNEQFF
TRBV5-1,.,CASSLRESSYNEQFF
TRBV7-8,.,CASSLREGPGTEQYF
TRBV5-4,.,CASSRLAGGYQETQYF
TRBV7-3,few,CASSLNPNQPQHF
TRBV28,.,CASSRTGANYGYTF
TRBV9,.,CASSGIGSLGETQYF
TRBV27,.,CASSYTGTPGETQYF
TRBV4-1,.,CASSQDNLGLYSNQPQHF
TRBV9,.,CASSGRTANTGELFF
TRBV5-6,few,CASSSGTGGSSYEQYF
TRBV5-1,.,CASSLGGSQETQYF
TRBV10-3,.,CAISITGLSGNTIYF
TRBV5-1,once,CASSLARRLAVYNEQFF
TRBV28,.,CASTLGQADGYTF
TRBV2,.,CASIPGTGGLAYEQYF